These 18 T cell receptor beta chains were all obtained from the same sample, sequenced in a study of T cells in Graves' hyperthyroidism and ophthalmopathy. TCR beta CDR3 regions were amplified from RNA transcripts. An initial round of RT-PCR targeting the TCR CDR3 relied on the HTBI primer set. TCRdb itself ran the multiplex PCR reads through MiXCR, one entry per CDR3 protein. The table has a few hundred thousand distinct CDR3 sequences, around 19% seen once; the top ten hold approximately 35%. The material sequenced was blood. The receptors derive from a man aged 50-59 years with Graves' ophthalmopathy.

This clonotype was counted a few times. J is TRBJ1-1 and V is TRBV7-3; D is undetermined. The length of the CDR3 is 14 residues. CDR1 is SGHTA, CDR2 FQGTGA, per germline. With 2 bases removed from V and 2 bases from J, the gap between germline ends came to 9 bases. The CDR3 loop reads CASSLGSDNTEAFF. CDR3 sequence (DNA): TGTGCCAGCAGCTTAGGGTCCGATAACACTGAAGCTTTCTTT.

The genes are TRBV15 and TRBJ2-3; D may be TRBD1 (5 bases). The V end was cut by 5 bases, the J end by 3 bases, with 18 bases between. The germline V gene encodes CDR1 LNHNV and CDR2 YYDKDF (reference sequence). CDR3 length equals 16 residues. CDR3 sequence: CATSQEPQGVTDTQYF. The CDR3 DNA reads TGTGCCACCAGCCAAGAACCGCAGGGTGTGACAGATACGCAGTATTTT.

Only one count was recorded for this clonotype. The V and J genes are TRBV6-5 and TRBJ2-5; no firm D call. The CDR3 loop spans 15 amino acids. The germline gives CDR1 MNHEY, CDR2 SVGAGI. V lost 2 bases to trimming and J lost 2 bases, with 12 bases between them. The CDR3 coding sequence is TGTGCCAGCAGTTACCTGTTGGCGGCACAAGAGACCCAGTACTTC. Residues: CASSYLLAAQETQYF.

This clonotype was seen ten or more times. The chain has TRBV2 and TRBJ1-5, with TRBD1 as a possible D gene (5 bases). CDR1 and CDR2 from the germline V gene are SNHLY and FYNNEI. The CDR3 totals 15 residues. Trimming removed 4 bases from V and 2 bases from J, with 12 bases in between. The DNA for the CDR3 is TGTGCCAGCAGTGTAGAACAGGATGGCAATCAGCCCCAGCATTTT. It yields the protein CASSVEQDGNQPQHF. The variable domain in full, completed from reference TRBV2 and TRBJ1-5, reads EPEVTQTPSHQVTQMGQEVILRCVPISNHLYFYWYRQILGQKVEFLVSFYNNEISEKSEIFDDQFSVERPDGSNFTLKIRSTKLEDSAMYFCASSVEQDGNQPQHFGDGTRLSIL.

This rearrangement joins TRBV6-5 to TRBJ2-2; D is perhaps TRBD2 (5 bases). V was shortened by 2 bases and J by 6 bases, with 13 bases between the two germline ends. The germline V gene has CDR1 MNHEY and CDR2 SVGAGI. This CDR3 spans 15 amino acids. CDR3 in DNA: TGTGCCAGCAGTTACAGGGCTAGCAAAGCCGGGGAGCTGTTTTTT. This sequence encodes CASSYRASKAGELFF.

The J gene is TRBJ2-7, the V gene TRBV12-3 or TRBV12-4; D uncertain. The CDR3 totals 13 residues. V was pared by 5 bases and J by 3 bases, with 11 bases between. CDR3 coding DNA: TGTGCCAGCAGTCGTTCTACCTACTACGAGCAGTACTTC. Amino acids: CASSRSTYYEQYF.

This clonotype appeared many times. The V and J genes are TRBV28 and TRBJ2-7; D possibly corresponds to TRBD1 (6 bases). CDR3 length: 14 amino acids. CDR1 is MDHEN and CDR2 is SYDVKM in the germline V gene. Trimming took 6 bases from V and 3 from J, leaving 15 bases between them. Written as DNA, the CDR3 is TGTGCCAGCAGATTGGACAGAAGGATCTACGAGCAGTACTTC. Amino acid sequence: CASRLDRRIYEQYF.

This chain joins TRBV28 and TRBJ1-6; possibly TRBD1 for D (5 bases). V was pared by 6 bases and J by 10 bases, with 13 bases between. The CDR3 consists of 13 residues. Germline V gives CDR1 MDHEN, CDR2 SYDVKM. The CDR3 coding sequence is TGTGCCAGCAGGAAAACAGGATACTCACCCCTCCACTTT. It yields the protein CASRKTGYSPLHF.

This clonotype was found a few times. J is TRBJ1-1 and V is TRBV11-2; D not certain. Germline CDR1 is SGHAT and CDR2 is FQNNGV. V gave up 3 bases and J gave up 2 bases, with 10 bases separating them. The CDR3 contains 14 residues. This CDR3 reads CASSFSEGNTEAFF. The CDR3 DNA follows: TGTGCCAGCAGCTTTTCAGAGGGAAACACTGAAGCTTTCTTT.

The genes are TRBV19 and TRBJ2-3; D is ambiguous. The V end lost 5 bases, the J end lost 2 bases, and 14 bases lay between the germline ends. This CDR3 is 15 amino acids long. Per the germline V gene, CDR1 is LNHDA and CDR2 is SQIVND (reference sequence). CDR3 sequence reads: CASSPPGRHTDTQYF. For the CDR3, the DNA is TGTGCCAGTAGTCCCCCCGGCAGACACACAGATACGCAGTATTTT.

This clonotype occurred a few times. This chain uses TRBV27 with TRBJ2-3; TRBD1 or TRBD2 may be the D gene (5 bases each). CDR3 length: 15 residues. Germline V gene sequence: CDR1 MNHEY, CDR2 SMNVEV (reference sequence). Trimming removed 8 bases at V and 0 bases at J, with 15 bases between. The CDR3 nucleotides are TGTGCCAGCTCGGACCGGGGCCCAAGCACAGATACGCAGTATTTT. This sequence encodes CASSDRGPSTDTQYF.

Many counts were recorded for this clonotype. This sequence joins TRBV28 and TRBJ2-5; either TRBD1 or TRBD2 may fit D (5 bases each). This CDR3 region has 14 residues. Germline-derived CDR1 and CDR2 are MDHEN and SYDVKM. Trimming removed 6 bases at V and 4 bases at J, with 15 bases between. CDR3 in DNA: TGTGCCAGCAGCCGAGACAGCGCGGGAGAGACCCAGTACTTC. This encodes CASSRDSAGETQYF.

This clonotype has a count of ten or more. The chain is built from TRBV3-1 and TRBJ2-1; D is possibly TRBD2 (6 bases). The CDR3 has 18 amino acids. Germline CDR1 is LGHDT and CDR2 is YNNKEL (reference sequence). V lost 0 bases, J lost 0 bases, and 15 bases lay in between. Here the CDR3 DNA reads TGTGCCAGCAGCCAAGATGGGCTAGCGCTGAGCTCCTACAATGAGCAGTTCTTC. This translates into CASSQDGLALSSYNEQFF.

This clonotype was found many times. This sequence joins TRBV27 and TRBJ1-5, with D hard to call. Germline V gene lookup returns CDR1 MNHEY and CDR2 SMNVEV (reference sequence). V was shortened by 6 bases and J by 1 base, with 7 bases between the two germline ends. The CDR3 runs to 13 residues. This chain's CDR3 is CASSTASNQPQHF. In nucleotides, the CDR3 is TGTGCCAGCAGCACGGCAAGCAATCAGCCCCAGCATTTT.

This clonotype has only a few counts. This rearrangement joins TRBV6-2 or TRBV6-3 to TRBJ2-1; a weak D match, TRBD2 (5 bases). V lost 5 bases and J 6 bases, leaving 14 bases between the germline ends. Germline-derived CDR1 and CDR2 are MNHEY and SVGEGT. The CDR3 covers 14 residues. In DNA form, the CDR3 reads TGTGCCAGCAGTCCCGGGGTAACCCGCAATGAGCAGTTCTTC. It yields the protein CASSPGVTRNEQFF.

This clonotype was detected ten times or more. V is TRBV28 and J is TRBJ2-7; 11 nucleotides line up with TRBD2. CDR3 size: 15 residues. Germline assignment: CDR1 MDHEN and CDR2 SYDVKM. V dropped 0 bases and J dropped 2; count of bases not matched to a gene: 0. The CDR3 region has the DNA TGTGCCAGCAGTTTATGGACTAGCGGGACCTACGAGCAGTACTTC. It translates to CASSLWTSGTYEQYF.

The rearrangement uses TRBV3-1 and TRBJ2-1; perhaps TRBD2 as D (7 bases). Germline V gene lookup returns CDR1 LGHDT and CDR2 YNNKEL (reference sequence). Trimming shortened V by 4 bases and J by 7 bases, and 17 bases separated the two germline ends. The CDR3 is 15 amino acids. CDR3 region: CASSLGGGEGNEQFF. CDR3 nucleotide sequence: TGTGCCAGCAGCCTGGGGGGCGGGGAGGGGAATGAGCAGTTCTTC.

The chain carries TRBV20-1 and TRBJ1-2; D remains ambiguous. Germline V lookup: CDR1 DFQATT, CDR2 SNEGSKA (reference sequence). CDR3 size: 13 residues. V was cut by 3 bases and J by 0 bases, with 8 bases left in between. CDR3 nucleotide sequence: TGCAGTGCTAGGTCCACTACTAACTATGGCTACACCTTC. It is translated as CSARSTTNYGYTF.